This TCR beta chain originates from a study of blood T cell repertoires in COVID-19. Study in general: Acute and convalescent COVID-19 specimens originated in the United States, Italy and Spain.

Using immunoSEQ multiplex PCR, the repertoire was profiled, and TCRdb retains in-frame clones only, with some absent. Of under 550,000 clones listed, 80% to 90% are singletons. Trimming pared 2 bases from V and 8 bases from J, leaving 10 bases between. Germline loops: CDR1 ENHRY, CDR2 SYGVKD. The CDR3 extends over 13 amino acids. Specimen: peripheral blood. The J gene is TRBJ1-5, the V gene TRBV10-3; D gene uncertain. The TCR was taken from a young man with COVID-19, enrolled during active disease. CDR3 in DNA: TGTGCCATCAGTGAGGCGAGGGAAGAGCCCCAGCATTTT. Amino acid sequence: CAISEAREEPQHF.